What follows are 23 T cell receptor beta chains derived from one specimen sequenced in a study of Ad26.COV2.S vaccination and SARS-CoV-2 variants. Produced via immunoSEQ multiplex PCR; TCRdb's table is partial and in-frame only. Of about 420,000 clones in the sample, 70% to 90% were seen once. Treatment: 15 to 20 received Ad26.COV2.S at low or high dose, single or two shots; five or six received placebo; per-sample allocation not given. Day 63 after the first injection of vaccine or placebo was the sampling time. The material sequenced was peripheral blood, taken in a trial of Ad26.COV2.S vaccine versus placebo. These receptors were collected from a person aged 18-60 years who received the Ad26.COV2.S COVID-19 vaccine or a placebo.

This chain connects TRBV27 to TRBJ1-1, with D hard to call. Germline V gene sequence: CDR1 MNHEY, CDR2 SMNVEV (reference sequence). The CDR3 loop spans 15 amino acids. The V and J ends lost 2 bases and 4 bases respectively, with 14 bases between them. CDR3 amino acids: CASSLKALRGTEAFF. CDR3 DNA sequence: TGTGCCAGCAGTTTAAAAGCTCTACGGGGCACTGAAGCTTTCTTT.

The V and J genes are TRBV7-9 and TRBJ2-7; TRBD2 is a possible D gene (5 bases). The CDR3 spans 16 residues. Trimming removed 5 bases from V and 0 bases from J, with 17 bases in between. Germline values: CDR1 SEHNR, CDR2 FQNEAQ (reference sequence). CDR3 DNA sequence: TGTGCCAGCAGCCCAGCGGCACGGCGCAGCTCCTACGAGCAGTACTTC. This translates into CASSPAARRSSYEQYF.

The gene calls are TRBV6-2 or TRBV6-3 and TRBJ2-1, with 11 bases identical to TRBD2. With 2 bases clipped from V and 8 bases from J, the junction kept 5 bases outside the gene matches. Germline values: CDR1 MNHEY, CDR2 SVGEGT. The CDR3 has 15 residues. The CDR3 DNA is TGTGCCAGCAGTTACCGGTCTAGCGGGGGGCATGAGCAGTTCTTC. It yields the protein CASSYRSSGGHEQFF.

The gene calls are TRBV19 and TRBJ1-2, with 7 bases aligning to TRBD1. V trimming: 5 bases; J trimming: 8 bases; junction bases outside the gene matches: 8. Germline-derived CDR1 and CDR2 are LNHDA and SQIVND (reference sequence). This CDR3 spans 13 amino acids. CDR3 sequence reads: CASSPDRERGYTF. The CDR3 DNA reads TGTGCCAGTAGTCCCGACAGGGAGCGCGGCTACACCTTC. Combining the CDR3 with reference TRBV19 and TRBJ1-2 gives the whole variable domain DGGITQSPKYLFRKEGQNVTLSCEQNLNHDAMYWYRQDPGQGLRLIYYSQIVNDFQKGDIAEGYSVSREKKESFPLTVTSAQKNPTAFYLCASSPDRERGYTFGSGTRLTVV.

V is TRBV5-1 and J is TRBJ2-1; 11 positions match TRBD1. The CDR3 runs 15 residues. Germline CDR1 SGHRS, CDR2 YFSETQ. V shed 4 bases and J 9 bases; nucleotides not matched to a gene: 9. The DNA for the CDR3 is TGCGCCAGCAGCCTAAACCCCGGGACAGGGGGTGAGCAGTTCTTC. Its protein product is CASSLNPGTGGEQFF. Full variable domain (remainder filled in from reference TRBV5-1 and TRBJ2-1): KAGVTQTPRYLIKTRGQQVTLSCSPISGHRSVSWYQQTPGQGLQFLFEYFSETQRNKGNFPGRFSGRQFSNSRSEMNVSTLELGDSALYLCASSLNPGTGGEQFFGPGTRLTVL.

This clone has a handful of counts. CDR3: CASSLRRGQGARGYTF. DNA for the CDR3: TGTGCCAGCAGCCTCAGACGCGGACAGGGGGCGCGAGGCTACACCTTC. V and J are TRBV5-5 and TRBJ1-2, with 11 bases identical to TRBD1. V lost 4 bases, J lost 8 bases, and 13 bases stayed unmatched. Looked up from germline, CDR1 is SGHKS and CDR2 is YYEKEE (reference sequence). The CDR3 runs to 16 residues.

The chain links TRBV5-1 to TRBJ2-2, with 7 bases matching TRBD1. V gave up 4 bases and J gave up 6 bases; unmatched junction bases: 12. The CDR3 is made up of 16 amino acids. Germline CDR1 reads SGHRS; CDR2 reads YFSETQ. As DNA, the CDR3 is TGCGCCAGCAGCCCCACCGGACAGGTGGAACCCGGGGAGCTGTTTTTT. Protein product: CASSPTGQVEPGELFF.

The chain uses TRBV6-5 and TRBJ2-5, with unresolved D. This CDR3 has 15 residues. CDR1 is MNHEY and CDR2 is SVGAGI in the germline V gene. Trimming removed 0 bases from V and 2 bases from J, with 10 bases in between. CDR3 loop: CASSYSTGNQETQYF. The CDR3 DNA is TGTGCCAGCAGTTACTCGACGGGCAATCAAGAGACCCAGTACTTC.

The chain couples TRBV18 to TRBJ1-5; 8 nucleotides agree with TRBD1. J lost 0 bases, V lost 3 bases, and 4 bases had no gene match. Germline V gives CDR1 KGHSH, CDR2 LQKENI. The CDR3 loop spans 16 amino acids. CDR3 DNA sequence: TGTGCCAGCTCACCTTCGGACAGGGATAGCAATCAGCCCCAGCATTTT. As protein: CASSPSDRDSNQPQHF. The entire variable domain, with the rest obtained from reference TRBV18 and TRBJ1-5, is as follows: NAGVMQNPRHLVRRRGQEARLRCSPMKGHSHVYWYRQLPEEGLKFMVYLQKENIIDESGMPKERFSAEFPKEGPSILRIQQVVRGDSAAYFCASSPSDRDSNQPQHFGDGTRLSIL.

The chain combines TRBV6-1 with TRBJ1-1; tentatively, D is TRBD1 (5 bases). The CDR3 is 12 residues long. The V end lost 3 bases, the J end lost 6 bases, and 8 bases lay between the germline ends. Germline V gives CDR1 MNHNS, CDR2 SASEGT. CDR3 sequence: CASSDRVSEAFF. The CDR3 nucleotides are TGTGCCAGCAGTGACAGGGTCTCTGAAGCTTTCTTT.

The chain carries TRBV7-8 and TRBJ2-2, with 10 nucleotides matching TRBD2. V was pared by 4 bases and J by 1 base, with 18 bases of the junction left unmatched. The CDR3 length is 21 residues. Germline V gives CDR1 SGHVS, CDR2 FQNEAQ. In nucleotides, the CDR3 is TGTGCCAGCAGCTCTCAGTACCGAATGGGTAGCGGGGGGATGAACACCGGGGAGCTGTTTTTT. The encoded protein is CASSSQYRMGSGGMNTGELFF.

The chain links TRBV13 to TRBJ2-7; D may be TRBD1 (5 bases). Trimming took off 4 bases at V and 3 bases at J, with 13 bases between the two ends. The germline V gene encodes CDR1 PRHDT and CDR2 FYEKMQ (reference sequence). The CDR3 totals 14 residues. As DNA, the CDR3 is TGTGCCAGCAGCTCCCAGGACAAGCGCTACGAGCAGTACTTC. The encoded protein is CASSSQDKRYEQYF.

This clone was counted at least ten times. V usage is TRBV6-4 and J usage is TRBJ2-1; 7 bases map to TRBD2. The CDR3 extends over 15 amino acids. CDR1 is MRHNA and CDR2 is SNTAGT in the germline V gene. V was clipped by 6 bases and J by 6 bases; unmatched bases: 11. The CDR3 DNA follows: TGTGCCAGCAGCGCCGAGCCCGGGACTACCAATGAGCAGTTCTTC. This translates into CASSAEPGTTNEQFF.

CDR3 sequence: CASSSPGAGMIGYTF. Written as DNA, the CDR3 is TGCGCCAGCAGCTCCCCGGGTGCAGGGATGATCGGCTACACCTTC. The rearrangement links TRBV5-1 to TRBJ1-2; weak D call: TRBD1 (5 bases). CDR1 and CDR2 (germline): SGHRS, YFSETQ. Trimming pared 3 bases from V and 8 bases from J, leaving 20 bases between. The CDR3 is 15 amino acids.

The chain joins TRBV15 to TRBJ2-3, with 7 bases aligning to TRBD2. Trimming removed 2 bases from V and 2 bases from J; junction bases left unmatched: 4. The CDR3 totals 15 residues. Germline CDR1 is LNHNV and CDR2 is YYDKDF (reference sequence). CDR3 DNA sequence: TGTGCCACCAGCAGAACGGGGGGAGACACAGATACGCAGTATTTT. It specifies CATSRTGGDTDTQYF.

CDR3 coding DNA: TGTGCCAGCAGCCCGGAGACAGGGCGACATGAAAAACTGTTTTTT. Protein product: CASSPETGRHEKLFF. The chain is built from TRBV7-2 and TRBJ1-4; 7 positions match TRBD1. This CDR3 contains 15 residues. V was clipped by 5 bases and J by 6 bases; unmatched bases: 9. Germline assignment: CDR1 SGHTA and CDR2 FQGNSA.

The V and J genes are TRBV25-1 and TRBJ2-7; TRBD1 matches at 7 bases. The germline CDR1 and CDR2 sequences are MGHDK and SYGVNS. J was trimmed by 1 base and V by 3 bases; bases with no gene match: 3. The CDR3 sequence is 14 residues long. The CDR3 region has the DNA TGTGCCAGCAGTGATCAGACAGGGTCCTACGAGCAGTACTTC. Its protein is CASSDQTGSYEQYF.

The CDR3 loop is CASSFSGADGYTF. CDR3 in DNA: TGTGCCAGCAGCTTTTCCGGGGCCGATGGCTACACCTTC. The chain combines TRBV27 with TRBJ1-2, with D possibly being TRBD1 (5 bases). The V gene's germline CDR1 is MNHEY and CDR2 SMNVEV (reference sequence). The length of the CDR3 is 13 residues. V was clipped by 6 bases and J by 6 bases, with 14 bases between them.

The chain is built from TRBV7-3 and TRBJ2-7; no clear D. The CDR3 extends over 14 amino acids. Germline lookup yields CDR1 SGHTA and CDR2 FQGTGA. The ends were cut back, 2 bases at V and 5 bases at J, with 13 bases in the middle. The CDR3: CASSLLPRGNEQYF. The CDR3 DNA reads TGTGCCAGCAGCTTACTTCCCCGAGGTAACGAGCAGTACTTC.

V and J are TRBV19 and TRBJ2-3; 12 bases agree with TRBD2. Trimming took 7 bases from V and 4 from J; bases not matched to a gene: 9. Germline V gene data show CDR1 as LNHDA and CDR2 as SQIVND (reference sequence). This CDR3 has 16 residues. The CDR3 DNA reads as TGTGCCAGTACCACGACTAGCGGGGGCTTCGCAGATACGCAGTATTTT. This translates into CASTTTSGGFADTQYF.

This chain joins TRBV19 and TRBJ2-1; TRBD2 matches at 8 bases. With V trimmed by 6 bases and J by 6 bases, 7 bases remained unmatched. The V gene's germline CDR1 is LNHDA and CDR2 SQIVND (reference sequence). This CDR3 contains 14 residues. The CDR3 DNA reads TGTGCCAGTAGCGGGGGGGTTCCACCCAATGAGCAGTTCTTC. Translation gives CASSGGVPPNEQFF. Looking up the rest from reference TRBV19 and TRBJ2-1 gives the full variable domain: DGGITQSPKYLFRKEGQNVTLSCEQNLNHDAMYWYRQDPGQGLRLIYYSQIVNDFQKGDIAEGYSVSREKKESFPLTVTSAQKNPTAFYLCASSGGVPPNEQFFGPGTRLTVL.

This clone was observed a few times. In nucleotides, the CDR3 is TGTGCCTGGGATACAGGGGGCTTTTACGAGCAGTACTTC. This gives the protein CAWDTGGFYEQYF. The rearrangement joins TRBV30 to TRBJ2-7; 9 nucleotides match TRBD1. Germline V CDR1 and CDR2: GTSNPN, SVGIG (reference sequence). Trimming took 5 bases from V and 4 from J; bases not matched to a gene: 6. This CDR3 has 13 amino acids.

V gene TRBV11-2 combines with J gene TRBJ2-3; TRBD2 aligns across 11 bases. The length of the CDR3 is 17 residues. J lost 2 bases, V lost 3 bases, and 7 bases had no gene match. Germline V CDR1 and CDR2: SGHAT, FQNNGV. DNA of the CDR3: TGTGCCAGCAGCTTCTCCCGACTAGCGGGGTTCACAGATACGCAGTATTTT. Protein: CASSFSRLAGFTDTQYF.